The clone carrying this T cell receptor (beta chain) was observed a single time. The method was immunoSEQ multiplex PCR; TCRdb's version includes in-frame clones alone and lacks a portion of them. The table records 43,000 or so clones, around nine tenths of them present only once. The record originates from a study of OX40 agonist ivuxolimab in advanced cancers. Study summary: The patients got ivuxolimab, which is an agonistic anti-OX40 (CD134) antibody.

The length of the CDR3 is 14 residues. Germline V gene lookup returns CDR1 MNHNS and CDR2 SASEGT. V lost 4 bases, J lost 4 bases, and 5 bases stayed unmatched. Peripheral blood came from all dose cohorts at three timepoints. The rearrangement links TRBV6-1 to TRBJ2-7; 9 nucleotides agree with TRBD1. This material consisted of CD4+ or CD8+ T cells sorted from blood, taken in a trial of the OX40 agonist ivuxolimab. This sequence was found in an adult with an advanced solid tumor such as melanoma, head and neck, liver or kidney cancer. The CDR3 region is CASSARDREYEQYF. CDR3 nucleotides: TGTGCCAGCAGTGCACGGGACAGGGAATACGAGCAGTACTTC.